This entry describes one T cell receptor beta chain. The CDR3 totals 15 residues. CDR1 and CDR2 (germline): SGHRS, YFSETQ. V dropped 7 bases and J dropped 7 bases, with 18 bases sitting between them. The entry originates in a study of blood T cell repertoires in COVID-19. Data came from immunoSEQ multiplex PCR; TCRdb stores just in-frame clones and leaves some out. The sample lists just over 150,000 clones, about nine tenths occurring once. The origin of this receptor is a woman aged 65 to 85 with acute or convalescent COVID-19. V usage is TRBV5-1 and J usage is TRBJ1-6; a weak D match, TRBD1 (5 bases). Material: peripheral blood. CDR3 residues: CASSGGLGRNSPLHF. CDR3 DNA sequence: TGCGCCAGCTCGGGAGGACTGGGACGAAATTCACCCCTCCACTTT.